The 18 T cell receptor beta chains below all came from one sample that was sequenced in a study of response to subunit inactivated influenza vaccine. Via MiXCR, TCRdb re-called the RT-PCR reads, giving one row per CDR3 protein. The sample carries some 550,000 distinct CDR3 sequences, around a quarter recorded once. Separately, the same data were catalogued under a study of T cells expressing NK-cell markers. That paper states: Making the TCR beta cDNA relied on 5'RACE template switching with UMIs.

The specimen was CD4+ T cells sorted from PBMCs, collected about 11 days after vaccination. These receptors were taken from a middle-aged man who received an inactivated influenza vaccine.

The table lists this clonotype with a count of one. The chain employs TRBV7-9 and TRBJ2-7, with TRBD2 matching 15 bases. The CDR3 covers 15 residues. V trimming: 4 bases; J trimming: 5 bases; junction bases outside the gene matches: 3. CDR1 and CDR2 (germline): SEHNR, FQNEAQ (reference sequence). Here the CDR3 reads CASSSGLAGGHEQYF. CDR3 in DNA: TGTGCCAGCAGCTCGGGACTAGCGGGGGGTCACGAGCAGTACTTC.

The rearrangement links TRBV29-1 to TRBJ2-7; D remains unclear. Per germline, CDR1 SQVTM and CDR2 ANQGSEA. Trimming took 6 bases from V and 2 from J, leaving 14 bases between them. The CDR3 spans 13 residues. CDR3: CSVQTRRTYEQYF. The CDR3 coding sequence is TGCAGCGTCCAGACCCGGAGAACCTACGAGCAGTACTTC.

This clonotype was observed a few times. The chain carries TRBV7-8 and TRBJ1-5, with D unresolved. This CDR3 spans 13 amino acids. The V end was cut by 5 bases, the J end by 5 bases, with 10 bases between. CDR1 and CDR2 from the germline V gene are SGHVS and FQNEAQ. In DNA form, the CDR3 reads TGTGCCAGCAGCCCTACTGAAGATCAGCCCCAGCATTTT. It codes for CASSPTEDQPQHF.

The chain has TRBV12-3 or TRBV12-4 and TRBJ1-1; D is unclear. V was shortened by 1 base and J by 2 bases, with 14 bases between the two germline ends. The CDR3 length is 16 residues. The CDR3 here is CASSLGYDFFNTEAFF. Here the CDR3 DNA reads TGTGCCAGCAGTTTAGGATATGATTTCTTCAACACTGAAGCTTTCTTT.

This clonotype was detected only a few times. This CDR3 is CASSSGPITDTQYF. CDR3 in DNA: TGTGCCAGCAGCTCCGGACCAATCACAGATACGCAGTATTTT. V is TRBV7-3 and J is TRBJ2-3; D is undetermined. Trimming stripped 4 bases from V and 2 bases from J, with 10 bases between. The CDR3 runs to 14 residues. Germline lookup yields CDR1 SGHTA and CDR2 FQGTGA.

This clonotype was counted only a few times. Here the CDR3 reads CSARDRTPADYEQYF. CDR3 DNA sequence: TGCAGTGCTAGAGATAGGACTCCCGCCGACTACGAGCAGTACTTC. The chain uses TRBV20-1 and TRBJ2-7; possible D gene TRBD2, 5 bases. Germline CDR1 reads DFQATT; CDR2 reads SNEGSKA (reference sequence). V lost 0 bases, J lost 3 bases, and 15 bases lay in between. This CDR3 comprises 15 residues.

The V gene is TRBV6-5, the J gene TRBJ2-3; 8 nucleotides match TRBD1. Per the germline V gene, CDR1 is MNHEY and CDR2 is SVGAGI. Trimming removed 3 bases from V and 4 bases from J; junction bases left unmatched: 9. The CDR3 totals 16 residues. The DNA of the CDR3 is TGTGCCAGCAGTTATGGACAGGGCGCAGGTCCAGATACGCAGTATTTT. Its protein product is CASSYGQGAGPDTQYF.

This clonotype was seen repeatedly, ten times or more. This chain uses TRBV20-1 with TRBJ1-5; D gene unclear. There are 16 residues in the CDR3. With 3 bases removed from V and 2 bases from J, the gap between germline ends came to 17 bases. CDR1 and CDR2 (germline): DFQATT, SNEGSKA (reference sequence). CDR3 in DNA: TGCAGTGCTAGCCCTCCGGGATCAATGGGCAATCAGCCCCAGCATTTT. Protein: CSASPPGSMGNQPQHF.

This clonotype was counted many times. V gene TRBV2 combines with J gene TRBJ2-7, with no clear D. Trimming took 4 bases from V and 3 from J, leaving 10 bases between them. CDR1 SNHLY and CDR2 FYNNEI come from the germline V gene. The CDR3 loop spans 13 amino acids. The CDR3 nucleotides are TGTGCCAGCAGTGTTAGATCTAACTACGAGCAGTACTTC. Protein sequence: CASSVRSNYEQYF.

V and J are TRBV4-2 and TRBJ2-1; D may be TRBD1 (6 bases). The CDR3 runs 16 residues. V was trimmed by 0 bases and J by 2 bases, leaving 11 bases between them. Germline V gene data show CDR1 as LGHNA and CDR2 as YNFKEQ. The CDR3 DNA follows: TGTGCCAGCAGCCAAGAGTGGCAGGGGACCTACAATGAGCAGTTCTTC. It codes for CASSQEWQGTYNEQFF.

The chain joins TRBV19 to TRBJ2-1; 11 bases agree with TRBD2. V gave up 7 bases and J gave up 9 bases; unmatched junction bases: 8. CDR1 LNHDA and CDR2 SQIVND come from the germline V gene (reference sequence). The CDR3 spans 14 residues. Here the CDR3 DNA reads TGTGCCAGTACCTTACTAGCGGGAGATAGTGAGCAGTTCTTC. This gives the protein CASTLLAGDSEQFF.

The genes are TRBV7-9 and TRBJ2-2; D uncertain. Germline CDR1 and CDR2: SEHNR and FQNEAQ (reference sequence). Deletions cut 5 bases from V and 6 bases from J, with 7 bases between. The CDR3 consists of 12 residues. In DNA, the CDR3 is TGTGCCAGCAGCAGACGTCCCGGGGAGCTGTTTTTT. Protein product: CASSRRPGELFF.

J is TRBJ1-1 and V is TRBV11-2; D gene ambiguous. V was trimmed by 0 bases and J by 0 bases, leaving 14 bases between them. Germline V CDR1 and CDR2: SGHAT, FQNNGV. This CDR3 has 17 residues. The DNA of the CDR3 is TGTGCCAGCAGCTTAGATCGACTGACGGATATGAACACTGAAGCTTTCTTT. This gives the protein CASSLDRLTDMNTEAFF.

The V call is TRBV7-3, the J call TRBJ2-1, with TRBD2 matching over 12 bases. The V gene's germline CDR1 is SGHTA and CDR2 FQGTGA. V lost 2 bases, J lost 10 bases, and 9 bases stayed unmatched. The CDR3 extends over 16 amino acids. The CDR3 bases are TGTGCCAGCAGCTTACCGACTAGCGGGAGAATAAAAGAGCAGTTCTTC. Its protein product is CASSLPTSGRIKEQFF.

The chain has TRBV5-1 and TRBJ2-5; TRBD2 matches at 14 bases. Trimming took 4 bases from V and 4 from J; bases not matched to a gene: 6. The CDR3 runs 16 residues. Germline V gene lookup returns CDR1 SGHRS and CDR2 YFSETQ. The chain's CDR3 is CASSPRLAGGPETQYF. DNA for the CDR3: TGCGCCAGCAGCCCCCGACTAGCGGGGGGGCCAGAGACCCAGTACTTC.

V gene TRBV20-1 combines with J gene TRBJ1-1, with 7 nucleotides matching TRBD1. CDR3 size: 14 residues. V lost 3 bases, J lost 6 bases, and 10 bases stayed unmatched. Germline V CDR1 and CDR2: DFQATT, SNEGSKA (reference sequence). CDR3 in amino acids: CSASVSTGVAEAFF. The CDR3 region has the DNA TGCAGTGCTAGCGTTTCTACAGGGGTGGCTGAAGCTTTCTTT.

This clonotype was recorded a few times. The chain is built from TRBV12-3 or TRBV12-4 and TRBJ1-5; 7 bases agree with TRBD1. This CDR3 is built from 15 residues. The V gene end was trimmed by 5 bases and the J gene end by 4 bases; junction bases not matched to a gene: 8. The CDR3 sequence: CASSIDRVGNQPQHF. The CDR3 nucleotides read TGTGCCAGCAGTATAGACAGGGTAGGAAATCAGCCCCAGCATTTT.

The chain links TRBV7-9 to TRBJ2-4, with D uncertain. CDR1 is SEHNR and CDR2 is FQNEAQ in the germline V gene (reference sequence). V was trimmed by 1 base and J by 2 bases, leaving 12 bases between them. CDR3 length: 16 residues. CDR3 amino acids: CASSLGAVSPKNIQYF. CDR3 bases: TGTGCCAGCAGCTTAGGGGCAGTGTCCCCCAAAAACATTCAGTACTTC. Full variable domain (remainder filled in from reference TRBV7-9 and TRBJ2-4): DTGVSQNPRHKITKRGQNVTFRCDPISEHNRLYWYRQTLGQGPEFLTYFQNEAQLEKSRLLSDRFSAERPKGSFSTLEIQRTEQGDSAMYLCASSLGAVSPKNIQYFGAGTRLSVL.